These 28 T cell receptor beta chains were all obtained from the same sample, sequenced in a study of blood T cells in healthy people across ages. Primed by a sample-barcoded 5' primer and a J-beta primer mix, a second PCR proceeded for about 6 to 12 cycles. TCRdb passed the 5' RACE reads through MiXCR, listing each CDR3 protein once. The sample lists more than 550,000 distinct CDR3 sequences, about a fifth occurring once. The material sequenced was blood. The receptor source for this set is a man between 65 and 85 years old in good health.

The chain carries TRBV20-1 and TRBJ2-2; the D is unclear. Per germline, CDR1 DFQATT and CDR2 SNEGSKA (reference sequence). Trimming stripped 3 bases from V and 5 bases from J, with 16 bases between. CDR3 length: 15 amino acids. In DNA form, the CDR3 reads TGCAGTGCTAGTTTTGGCAGGCTGAGGACCGGGGAGCTGTTTTTT. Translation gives CSASFGRLRTGELFF.

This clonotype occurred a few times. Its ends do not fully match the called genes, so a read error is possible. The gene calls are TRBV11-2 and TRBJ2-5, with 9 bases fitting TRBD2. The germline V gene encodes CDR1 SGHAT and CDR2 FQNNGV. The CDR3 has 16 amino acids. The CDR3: CASSLVSGGPSETRYF. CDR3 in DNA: TGTGCCAGCAGCTTAGTCAGCGGGGGGCCCTCAGAGACCCGGTACTTC.

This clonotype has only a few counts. The CDR3 protein is CASSHYSGGREETQYF. CDR3 in DNA: TGCGCCAGCAGCCATTACAGTGGAGGGAGGGAAGAGACCCAGTACTTC. The chain uses TRBV4-1 and TRBJ2-5, with TRBD2 identical over 7 bases. Germline V gene sequence: CDR1 MGHRA, CDR2 YSYEKL. Unmatched junction bases numbered 10, after V lost 3 bases and J lost 3 bases. The CDR3 spans 16 residues.

As DNA, the CDR3 is TGTGCCAGCACCCGGGGAGGGGAGAACACAGATACGCAGTATTTT. It yields the protein CASTRGGENTDTQYF. The chain employs TRBV5-4 and TRBJ2-3; 7 bases are a match to TRBD2. With 6 bases clipped from V and 2 bases from J, the junction kept 9 bases outside the gene matches. This CDR3 spans 15 amino acids. Germline CDR1 reads SGHNT; CDR2 reads YYREEE (reference sequence). Full variable domain (rest looked up from reference TRBV5-4 and TRBJ2-3): ETGVTQSPTHLIKTRGQQVTLRCSSQSGHNTVSWYQQALGQGPQFIFQYYREEENGRGNFPPRFSGLQFPNYSSELNVNALELDDSALYLCASTRGGENTDTQYFGPGTRLTVL.

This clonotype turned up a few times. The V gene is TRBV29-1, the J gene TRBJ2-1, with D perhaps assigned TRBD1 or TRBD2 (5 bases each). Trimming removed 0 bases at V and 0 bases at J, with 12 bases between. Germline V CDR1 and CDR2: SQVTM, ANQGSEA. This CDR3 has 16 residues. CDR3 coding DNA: TGCAGCGTTGAAGATCGGGGCGTAAGCTCCTACAATGAGCAGTTCTTC. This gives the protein CSVEDRGVSSYNEQFF.

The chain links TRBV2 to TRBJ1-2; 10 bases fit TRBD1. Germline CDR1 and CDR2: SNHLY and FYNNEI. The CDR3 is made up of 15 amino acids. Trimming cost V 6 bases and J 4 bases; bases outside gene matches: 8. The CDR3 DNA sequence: TGTGCCAGCAGGGGGGACAGGGGTTCCGGCTATGGCTACACCTTC. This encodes CASRGDRGSGYGYTF. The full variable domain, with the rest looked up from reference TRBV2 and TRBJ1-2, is EPEVTQTPSHQVTQMGQEVILRCVPISNHLYFYWYRQILGQKVEFLVSFYNNEISEKSEIFDDQFSVERPDGSNFTLKIRSTKLEDSAMYFCASRGDRGSGYGYTFGSGTRLTVV.

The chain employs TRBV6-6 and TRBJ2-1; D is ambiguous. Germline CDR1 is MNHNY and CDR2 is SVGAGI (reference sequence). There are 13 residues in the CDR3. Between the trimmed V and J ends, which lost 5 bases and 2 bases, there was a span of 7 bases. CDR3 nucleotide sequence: TGTGCCAGCAGTCCAGTAGCCTACAATGAGCAGTTCTTC. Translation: CASSPVAYNEQFF.

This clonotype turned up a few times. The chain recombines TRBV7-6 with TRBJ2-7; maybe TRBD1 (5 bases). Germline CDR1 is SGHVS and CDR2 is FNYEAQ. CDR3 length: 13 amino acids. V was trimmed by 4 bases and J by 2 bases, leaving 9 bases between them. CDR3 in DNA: TGTGCCAGCAGCTCCAGGGTTACCTACGAGCAGTACTTC. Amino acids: CASSSRVTYEQYF.

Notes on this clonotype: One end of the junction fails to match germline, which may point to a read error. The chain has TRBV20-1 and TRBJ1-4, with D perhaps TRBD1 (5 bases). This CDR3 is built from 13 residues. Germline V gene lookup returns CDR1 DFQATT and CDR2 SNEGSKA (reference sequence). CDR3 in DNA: TGCAGTGCTAGGGTGGGAAGGGGTGTAAAACTGTTCTTT. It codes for CSARVGRGVKLFF.

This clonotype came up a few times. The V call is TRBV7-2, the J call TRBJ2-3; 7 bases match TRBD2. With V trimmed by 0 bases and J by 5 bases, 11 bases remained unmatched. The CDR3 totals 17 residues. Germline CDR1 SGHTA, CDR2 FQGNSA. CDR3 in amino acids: CASSLARGNSRGDTQYF. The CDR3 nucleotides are TGTGCCAGCAGCTTAGCGCGGGGGAACTCACGTGGAGATACGCAGTATTTT.

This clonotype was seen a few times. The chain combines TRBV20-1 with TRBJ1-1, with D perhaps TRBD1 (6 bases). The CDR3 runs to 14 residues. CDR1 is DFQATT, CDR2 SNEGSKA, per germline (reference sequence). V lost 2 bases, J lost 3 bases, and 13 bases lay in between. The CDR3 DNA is TGCAGTGCTAGACAAGGGGGTAGGGACACTGAAGCTTTCTTT. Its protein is CSARQGGRDTEAFF.

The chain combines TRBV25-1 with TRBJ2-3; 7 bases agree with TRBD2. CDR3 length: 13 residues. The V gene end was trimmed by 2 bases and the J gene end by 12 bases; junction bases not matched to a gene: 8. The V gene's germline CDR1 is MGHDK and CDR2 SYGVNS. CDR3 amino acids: CASSELASGAQYF. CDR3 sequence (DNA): TGTGCCAGCAGTGAACTGGCTAGCGGAGCACAGTATTTT. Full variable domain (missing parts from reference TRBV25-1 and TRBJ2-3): EADIYQTPRYLVIGTGKKITLECSQTMGHDKMYWYQQDPGMELHLIHYSYGVNSTEKGDLSSESTVSRIRTEHFPLTLESARPSHTSQYLCASSELASGAQYFGPGTRLTVL.

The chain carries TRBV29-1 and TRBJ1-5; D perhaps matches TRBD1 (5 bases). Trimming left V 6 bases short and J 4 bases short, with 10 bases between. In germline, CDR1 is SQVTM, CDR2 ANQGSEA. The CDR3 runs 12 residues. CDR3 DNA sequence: TGCAGCGTACGGACACCTAATCAGCCCCAGCATTTT. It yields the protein CSVRTPNQPQHF.

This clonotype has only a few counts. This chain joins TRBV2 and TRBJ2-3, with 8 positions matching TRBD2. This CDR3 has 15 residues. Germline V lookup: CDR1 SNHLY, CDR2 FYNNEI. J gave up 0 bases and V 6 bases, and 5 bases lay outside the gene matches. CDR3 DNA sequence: TGTGCCAGCAGCCCAGCGGGGGATAGCACAGATACGCAGTATTTT. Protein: CASSPAGDSTDTQYF.

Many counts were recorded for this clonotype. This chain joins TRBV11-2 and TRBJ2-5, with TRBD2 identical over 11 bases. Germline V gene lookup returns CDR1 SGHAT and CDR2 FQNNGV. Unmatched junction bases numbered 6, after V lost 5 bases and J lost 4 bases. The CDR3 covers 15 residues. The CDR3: CASSPLAGGGETQYF. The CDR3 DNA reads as TGTGCCAGCAGCCCTCTAGCGGGAGGAGGAGAGACCCAGTACTTC. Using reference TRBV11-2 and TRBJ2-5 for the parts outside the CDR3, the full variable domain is EAGVAQSPRYKIIEKRQSVAFWCNPISGHATLYWYQQILGQGPKLLIQFQNNGVVDDSQLPKDRFSAERLKGVDSTLKIQPAKLEDSAVYLCASSPLAGGGETQYFGPGTRLLVL.

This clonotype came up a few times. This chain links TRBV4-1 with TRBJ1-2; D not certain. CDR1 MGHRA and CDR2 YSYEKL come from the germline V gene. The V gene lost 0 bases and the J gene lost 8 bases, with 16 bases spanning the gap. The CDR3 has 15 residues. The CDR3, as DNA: TGCGCCAGCAGCCAAGATAGCAGTCAAACCTGGGGCTACACCTTC. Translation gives CASSQDSSQTWGYTF.

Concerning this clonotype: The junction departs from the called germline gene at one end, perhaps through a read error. DNA of the CDR3: TGTGCCGGCAGCCCTGGGGGACTTTATGGCTACACCTTC. This codes for CAGSPGGLYGYTF. The chain is built from TRBV11-2 and TRBJ1-2; possible D gene TRBD1, 5 bases. The CDR3 consists of 13 residues. CDR1 and CDR2 from the germline V gene are SGHAT and FQNNGV.

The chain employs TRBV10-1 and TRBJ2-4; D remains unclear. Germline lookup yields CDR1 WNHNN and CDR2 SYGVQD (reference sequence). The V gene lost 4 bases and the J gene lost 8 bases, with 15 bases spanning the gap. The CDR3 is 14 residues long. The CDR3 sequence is CASSGPPIADIQYF. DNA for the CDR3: TGCGCCAGCAGTGGACCCCCGATTGCGGACATTCAGTACTTC.

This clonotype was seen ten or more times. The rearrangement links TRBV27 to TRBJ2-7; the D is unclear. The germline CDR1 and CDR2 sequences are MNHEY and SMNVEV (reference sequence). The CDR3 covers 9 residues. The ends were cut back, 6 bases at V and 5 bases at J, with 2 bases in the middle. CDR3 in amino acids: CASSDEQYV. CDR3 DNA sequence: TGTGCCAGCAGCGACGAGCAGTACGTC.

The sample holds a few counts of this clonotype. CDR3 coding DNA: TGCGCCAGCAGCTTGGGAGGGGCTCATACTAATGAAAAACTGTTTTTT. Encoded protein: CASSLGGAHTNEKLFF. The J gene is TRBJ1-4, the V gene TRBV5-1; D is possibly TRBD1 (5 bases). Germline assignment: CDR1 SGHRS and CDR2 YFSETQ. CDR3 length: 16 amino acids. V lost 0 bases and J lost 2, with 11 bases in between. Combining the CDR3 with reference TRBV5-1 and TRBJ1-4 gives the whole variable domain KAGVTQTPRYLIKTRGQQVTLSCSPISGHRSVSWYQQTPGQGLQFLFEYFSETQRNKGNFPGRFSGRQFSNSRSEMNVSTLELGDSALYLCASSLGGAHTNEKLFFGSGTQLSVL.

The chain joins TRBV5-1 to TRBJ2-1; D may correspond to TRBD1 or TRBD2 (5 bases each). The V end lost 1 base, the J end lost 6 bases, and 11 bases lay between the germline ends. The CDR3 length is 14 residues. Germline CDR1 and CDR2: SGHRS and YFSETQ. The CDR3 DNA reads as TGCGCCAGCAGCTTGAACGGGGCAGTCAATGAGCAGTTCTTC. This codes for CASSLNGAVNEQFF. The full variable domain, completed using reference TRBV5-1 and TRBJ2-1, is KAGVTQTPRYLIKTRGQQVTLSCSPISGHRSVSWYQQTPGQGLQFLFEYFSETQRNKGNFPGRFSGRQFSNSRSEMNVSTLELGDSALYLCASSLNGAVNEQFFGPGTRLTVL.

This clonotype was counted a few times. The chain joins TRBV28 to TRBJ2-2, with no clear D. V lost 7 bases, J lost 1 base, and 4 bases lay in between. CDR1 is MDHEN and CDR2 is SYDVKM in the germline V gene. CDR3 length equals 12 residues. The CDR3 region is CASKVNTGELFF. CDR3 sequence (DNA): TGTGCCAGCAAAGTGAACACCGGGGAGCTGTTTTTT.

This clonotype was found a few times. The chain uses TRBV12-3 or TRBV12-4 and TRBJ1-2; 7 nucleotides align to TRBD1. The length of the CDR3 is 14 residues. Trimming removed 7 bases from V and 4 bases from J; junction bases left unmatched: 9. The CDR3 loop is CASTFTGDFYGYTF. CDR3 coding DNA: TGTGCCAGCACCTTCACAGGGGACTTCTATGGCTACACCTTC.

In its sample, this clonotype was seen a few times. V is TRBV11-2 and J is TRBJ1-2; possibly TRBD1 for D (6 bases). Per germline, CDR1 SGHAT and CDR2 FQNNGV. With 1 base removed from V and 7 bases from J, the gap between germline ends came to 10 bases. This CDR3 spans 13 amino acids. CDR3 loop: CASSLGTGTGYTF. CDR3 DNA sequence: TGTGCCAGCAGCTTAGGAACAGGGACTGGCTACACCTTC.

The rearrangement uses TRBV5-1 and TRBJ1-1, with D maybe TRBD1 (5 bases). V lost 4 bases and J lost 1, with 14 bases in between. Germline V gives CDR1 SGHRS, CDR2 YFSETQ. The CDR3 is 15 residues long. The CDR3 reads CASSPRGGWNTEAFF. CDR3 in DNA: TGCGCCAGCAGCCCCCGGGGGGGGTGGAACACTGAAGCTTTCTTT.

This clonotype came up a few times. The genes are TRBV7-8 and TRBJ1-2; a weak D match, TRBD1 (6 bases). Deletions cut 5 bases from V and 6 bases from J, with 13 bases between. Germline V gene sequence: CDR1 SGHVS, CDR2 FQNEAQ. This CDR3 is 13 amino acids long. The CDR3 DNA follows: TGTGCCAGCAGCCCCAGGGGCGCAGATGGCTACACCTTC. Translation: CASSPRGADGYTF.

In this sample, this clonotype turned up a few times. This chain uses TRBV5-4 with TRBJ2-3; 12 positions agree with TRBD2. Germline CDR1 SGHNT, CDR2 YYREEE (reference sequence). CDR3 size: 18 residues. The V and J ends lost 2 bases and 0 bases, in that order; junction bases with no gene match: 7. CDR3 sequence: CASSFETSGGTSTDTQYF. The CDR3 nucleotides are TGTGCCAGCAGCTTTGAGACTAGCGGGGGCACTAGCACAGATACGCAGTATTTT.

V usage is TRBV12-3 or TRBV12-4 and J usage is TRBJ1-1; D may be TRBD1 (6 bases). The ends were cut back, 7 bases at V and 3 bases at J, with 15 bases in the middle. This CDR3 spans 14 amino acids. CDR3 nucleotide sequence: TGTGCCAGCAACCCGGGGGCCCTGGACACTGAAGCTTTCTTT. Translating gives CASNPGALDTEAFF.